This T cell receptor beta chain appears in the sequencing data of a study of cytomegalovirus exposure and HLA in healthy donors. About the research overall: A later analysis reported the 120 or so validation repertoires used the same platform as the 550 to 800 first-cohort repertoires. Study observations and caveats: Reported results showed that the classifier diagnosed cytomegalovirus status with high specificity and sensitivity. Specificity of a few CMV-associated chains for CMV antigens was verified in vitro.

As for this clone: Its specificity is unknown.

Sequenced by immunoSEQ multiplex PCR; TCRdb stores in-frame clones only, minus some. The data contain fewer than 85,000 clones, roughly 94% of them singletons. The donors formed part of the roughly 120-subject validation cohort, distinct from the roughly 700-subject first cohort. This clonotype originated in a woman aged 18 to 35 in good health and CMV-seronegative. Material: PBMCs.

For the CDR3, the DNA is TGTGCCAGCAGTTCTGGCGGGGGGGCTCAGCCCCAGCATTTT. Amino acid sequence: CASSSGGGAQPQHF. The chain combines TRBV28 with TRBJ1-5, with a weak D call TRBD1 (6 bases). This CDR3 spans 14 amino acids. V dropped 4 bases and J dropped 6 bases, with 13 bases sitting between them. Per germline, CDR1 MDHEN and CDR2 SYDVKM.